This is a list of T cell receptor beta chains from one sample in a study of post-analysis software for immune sequencing data. TCRdb re-called the PCR reads with MiXCR, one entry per CDR3 protein. The table shows hundreds of thousands of distinct CDR3 sequences, with approximately 30% occurring only once. The material sequenced was blood. The receptors were gathered from a girl under 18 with multiple sclerosis. CDR3s include the opening cysteine and the closing phenylalanine or tryptophan. A D gene is named only where the DNA matches it firmly. Clone size is not always given. Where it is, it says once, few, many or a class for expanded clones.

TRBJ1-1 | TRBV10-3 | . | . | CAISDGEREAFF | TGTGCCATCAGTGATGGGGAGCGTGAAGCTTTCTTT
TRBJ1-1 | TRBV6-6 | . | . | CASITGTWAEAFF | TGTGCCAGCATCACAGGGACGTGGGCTGAAGCTTTCTTT
TRBJ2-3 | TRBV6-5 | . | . | CASSYGPRGADTQYF | TGTGCCAGCAGTTACGGTCCCAGGGGTGCAGATACGCAGTATTTT
TRBJ2-5 | TRBV6-6 | TRBD1 | few | CASSYGTGTLQETQYF | TGTGCCAGCAGTTACGGGACAGGGACACTCCAAGAGACCCAGTACTTC
TRBJ2-7 | TRBV2 | . | . | CASSDRERTASYEQYF | TGTGCCAGCAGTGACCGGGAAAGAACAGCCTCCTACGAGCAGTACTTC
TRBJ2-7 | TRBV4-3 | . | . | CASSQVAGKGEQYF | TGCGCCAGCAGCCAAGTGGCAGGGAAGGGAGAGCAGTACTTC
TRBJ2-5 | TRBV20-1 | . | few | CSAEEQETQYF | TGCAGTGCTGAAGAACAAGAGACCCAGTACTTC
TRBJ2-7 | TRBV11-2 | TRBD2 | . | CASSQRRQASGGVERYF | TGTGCCAGCAGCCAGCGGCGCCAGGCTAGCGGAGGGGTCGAGCGGTACTTC
TRBJ2-1 | TRBV20-1 | TRBD2 | few | CSANLASGGLLNEQFF | TGCAGTGCTAATCTGGCTAGCGGGGGTCTTTTGAATGAGCAGTTCTTC
TRBJ2-1 | TRBV6-6 | TRBD2 | few | CAITSRGAQYNEQFF | TGTGCCATCACCTCGCGGGGGGCCCAATACAATGAGCAGTTCTTC
TRBJ1-1 | TRBV12-3/TRBV12-4 | . | . | CASSRGGPEAFF | TGTGCCAGCAGCAGAGGGGGACCTGAAGCTTTCTTT
TRBJ1-4 | TRBV20-1 | . | few | CSARAGFNEKLFF | TGCAGTGCTAGAGCGGGATTTAATGAAAAACTGTTTTTT
TRBJ2-3 | TRBV5-1 | . | . | CASSPGSPGGDTQYF | TGCGCCAGCAGCCCTGGCTCGCCAGGAGGAGATACGCAGTATTTT
TRBJ2-3 | TRBV7-2 | TRBD2 | few | CASSLEGLAGVTQYF | TGTGCCAGCAGCTTAGAAGGACTAGCGGGAGTTACGCAGTATTTT
TRBJ2-3 | TRBV12-3/TRBV12-4 | TRBD2 | . | CASSFPTSGQGDTQYF | TGTGCCAGCAGTTTCCCTACTAGCGGGCAGGGGGATACGCAGTATTTT
TRBJ2-7 | TRBV6-2/TRBV6-3 | . | many | CASSYSKGRTYAAYEQYF | TGTGCCAGCAGTTACTCGAAGGGTAGAACCTATGCAGCTTACGAGCAGTACTTC
TRBJ1-1 | TRBV5-1 | . | few | CASSLGDRLNTEAFF | TGCGCCAGCAGCTTGGGTGACAGGCTGAACACTGAAGCTTTCTTT
TRBJ2-1 | TRBV5-1 | . | . | CASSPRTWDGAYNEQFF | TGCGCCAGCAGCCCAAGAACATGGGATGGGGCCTACAATGAGCAGTTCTTC
TRBJ1-2 | TRBV5-1 | . | few | CASTPVGGRSGYTF | TGCGCCAGCACCCCAGTGGGAGGAAGGAGTGGCTACACCTTC
TRBJ2-5 | TRBV29-1 | TRBD1 | few | CSGRQGETQYF | TGCAGCGGCCGACAGGGGGAGACCCAGTACTTC
TRBJ2-5 | TRBV9 | TRBD2 | . | CASSRLAGEETQYF | TGTGCCAGCAGTCGGCTAGCGGGGGAAGAGACCCAGTACTTC
TRBJ1-6 | TRBV14 | . | few | CASSQVIWNSPLHF | TGTGCCAGCAGCCAAGTAATTTGGAATTCACCCCTCCACTTT
TRBJ1-1 | TRBV15 | . | few | CATSAGRRVDTEAFF | TGTGCCACCAGCGCGGGACGGAGGGTAGACACTGAAGCTTTCTTT
TRBJ2-5 | TRBV6-2/TRBV6-3 | . | . | CASRRGGNQETQYF | TGTGCCAGCAGGCGAGGGGGTAATCAAGAGACCCAGTACTTC
TRBJ2-7 | TRBV20-1 | TRBD2 | few | CSAREWATGTTAYEQYF | TGCAGTGCTAGAGAGTGGGCAACCGGGACTACAGCCTACGAGCAGTACTTC
TRBJ2-7 | TRBV7-9 | . | few | CASSLADSLYEQYF | TGTGCCAGCAGCTTAGCCGACAGCCTTTACGAGCAGTACTTC
TRBJ2-2 | TRBV7-2 | . | . | CASSLAGLAAGELFF | TGTGCCAGCAGCTTAGCAGGGCTAGCAGCCGGGGAGCTGTTTTTT
TRBJ2-6 | TRBV10-1 | TRBD1 | few | CASSASRDRGSIGANVLTF | TGCGCCAGCAGTGCCAGCCGGGACAGGGGGTCAATTGGGGCCAACGTCCTGACTTTC
TRBJ2-5 | TRBV11-2 | . | . | CASSLESGYEQYF | TGTGCCAGCAGCTTAGAGTCCGGCTATGAGCAGTACTTC